Here is one T cell receptor (beta chain) with its context. Its antigen is not identified. In germline, CDR1 is SGHDN, CDR2 FVKESK. V was pared by 3 bases and J by 7 bases, with 7 bases between. This CDR3 comprises 12 residues. This entry is derived from a study of PD-1 blockade in classical Hodgkin lymphoma. About the study: The nivolumab dose that patients received was 3 mg/kg, given intravenously every 2 weeks. Regarding the study as a whole: Significantly greater TCR diversity emerged by C4D1 in CD4+ cells but not CD8+ cells. Patients newly diagnosed and complete responders had comparable baseline diversity. Those patients who began receiving nivolumab less than 1 year after ASCT had lower diversity, and they were excluded.

Sequenced by immunoSEQ multiplex PCR; TCRdb stores in-frame clones only, minus some. The sample includes tens of thousands of clones, over 60% of them seen just once. All the patients suffered relapse after autologous stem cell transplantation, and brentuximab vedotin exposure differed. The specimen was peripheral blood mononuclear cells (PBMCs), collected at baseline. V is TRBV14 and J is TRBJ1-5, with D perhaps TRBD1 (6 bases). This sequence originates from a human donor with classical Hodgkin lymphoma. The CDR3 reads CASSQQGQPQHF. Written as DNA, the CDR3 is TGTGCCAGCAGCCAGCAGGGGCAGCCCCAGCATTTT.